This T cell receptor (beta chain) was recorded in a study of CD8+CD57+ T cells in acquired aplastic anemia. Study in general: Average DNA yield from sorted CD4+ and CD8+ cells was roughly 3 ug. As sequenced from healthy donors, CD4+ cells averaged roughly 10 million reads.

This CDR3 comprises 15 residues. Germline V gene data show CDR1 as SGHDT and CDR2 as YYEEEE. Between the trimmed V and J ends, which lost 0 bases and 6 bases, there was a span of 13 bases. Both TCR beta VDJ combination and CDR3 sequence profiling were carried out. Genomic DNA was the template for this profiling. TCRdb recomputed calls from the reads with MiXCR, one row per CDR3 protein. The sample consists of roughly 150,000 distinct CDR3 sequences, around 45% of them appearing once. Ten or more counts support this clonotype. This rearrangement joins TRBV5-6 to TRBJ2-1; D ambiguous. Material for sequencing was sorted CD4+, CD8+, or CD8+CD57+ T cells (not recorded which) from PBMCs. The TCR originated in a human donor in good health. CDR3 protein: CASSLGLGLFNEQFF. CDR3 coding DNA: TGTGCCAGCAGCTTGGGGCTCGGGTTGTTCAATGAGCAGTTCTTC.